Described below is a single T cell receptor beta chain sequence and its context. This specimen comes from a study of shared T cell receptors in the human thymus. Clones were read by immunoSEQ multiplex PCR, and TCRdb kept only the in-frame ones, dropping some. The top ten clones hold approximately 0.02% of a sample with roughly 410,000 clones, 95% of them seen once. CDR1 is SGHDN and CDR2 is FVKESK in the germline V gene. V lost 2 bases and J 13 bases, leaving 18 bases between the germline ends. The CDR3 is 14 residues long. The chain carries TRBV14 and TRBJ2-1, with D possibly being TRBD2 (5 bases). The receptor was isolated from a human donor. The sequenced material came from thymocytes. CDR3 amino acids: CASSQQDSLLDQFF. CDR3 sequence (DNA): TGTGCCAGCAGCCAACAGGACTCGCTCTTAGACCAGTTCTTC.